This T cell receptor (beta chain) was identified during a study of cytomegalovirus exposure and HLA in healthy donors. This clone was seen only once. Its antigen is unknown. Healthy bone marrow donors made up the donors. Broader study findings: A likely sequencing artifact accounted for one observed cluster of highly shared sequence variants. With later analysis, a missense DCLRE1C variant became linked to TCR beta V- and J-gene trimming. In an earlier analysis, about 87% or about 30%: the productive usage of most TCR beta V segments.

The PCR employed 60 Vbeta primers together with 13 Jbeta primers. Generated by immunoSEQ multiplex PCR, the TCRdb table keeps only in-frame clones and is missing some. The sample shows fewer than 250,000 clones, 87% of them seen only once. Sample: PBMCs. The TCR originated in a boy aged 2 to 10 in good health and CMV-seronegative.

CDR3: CASSDRGTEAFF. Written as DNA, the CDR3 is TGTGCCAGCTCCGACAGGGGCACTGAAGCTTTCTTT. The rearrangement links TRBV18 to TRBJ1-1, with TRBD1 matching over 8 bases. Per the germline V gene, CDR1 is KGHSH and CDR2 is LQKENI. This CDR3 is 12 amino acids long. V shed 6 bases and J 4 bases; nucleotides not matched to a gene: 1.